The 19 T cell receptor beta chains given below trace back to one sample, sequenced in a study of OX40 agonist ivuxolimab in advanced cancers. Here immunoSEQ multiplex PCR was the method, and the copy in TCRdb shows in-frame clones only, minus some. The data show about 64,000 clones, approximately 84% seen once. Source: CD4+ or CD8+ T cells sorted from blood, taken in a trial of the OX40 agonist ivuxolimab. These receptors were collected from an adult with an advanced solid tumor such as melanoma, head and neck, liver or kidney cancer.

The chain links TRBV4-2 to TRBJ1-5; 11 nucleotides line up with TRBD1. CDR3 size: 15 residues. Trimming at V came to 4 bases and at J to 5 bases, leaving 4 bases not matched to a gene. Germline V gene lookup returns CDR1 LGHNA and CDR2 YNFKEQ. CDR3 nucleotides: TGTGCCAGCAGCCCTGGACAGGGGGCTTATCAGCCCCAGCATTTT. Amino acid sequence: CASSPGQGAYQPQHF.

This clone was observed once. The V and J genes are TRBV28 and TRBJ1-5, with D possibly matching TRBD1 (5 bases). The V and J ends lost 5 bases and 1 base respectively, with 12 bases between them. Germline V gives CDR1 MDHEN, CDR2 SYDVKM. This CDR3 spans 15 amino acids. CDR3 sequence reads: CASSPGTGSNQPQHF. The CDR3 coding sequence is TGTGCCAGCAGTCCAGGGACGGGAAGCAATCAGCCCCAGCATTTT.

This CDR3 reads CASTRTGISGGYEQYF. DNA for the CDR3: TGTGCCAGCACCAGGACTGGGATTAGCGGGGGGTACGAGCAGTACTTC. V usage is TRBV27 and J usage is TRBJ2-7, with 10 bases lining up with TRBD2. CDR1 is MNHEY, CDR2 SMNVEV, per germline (reference sequence). Germline trimming cut 7 bases from V and 4 bases from J; bases unmatched to any gene: 13. This CDR3 contains 16 residues.

CDR3 amino acids: CASGPSGWESTDTQYF. CDR3 coding DNA: TGTGCCAGCGGGCCTAGCGGTTGGGAGAGCACAGATACGCAGTATTTT. The chain is built from TRBV7-9 and TRBJ2-3; TRBD2 matches 7 bases. This CDR3 has 16 amino acids. Germline V gives CDR1 SEHNR, CDR2 FQNEAQ (reference sequence). V was pared by 8 bases and J by 0 bases, with 11 bases of the junction left unmatched.

The rearrangement links TRBV5-1 to TRBJ2-2, with D maybe TRBD2 (6 bases). Trimming pared 4 bases from V and 2 bases from J, leaving 12 bases between. The CDR3 is 15 residues long. The germline V gene has CDR1 SGHRS and CDR2 YFSETQ. CDR3 protein: CASSLPGANTGELFF. For the CDR3, the DNA is TGCGCCAGCAGCCTACCGGGAGCTAACACCGGGGAGCTGTTTTTT.

The chain is built from TRBV19 and TRBJ1-1, with D tentatively TRBD1 (6 bases). V lost 2 bases and J lost 3, with 19 bases in between. Germline loops: CDR1 LNHDA, CDR2 SQIVND (reference sequence). This CDR3 is 17 amino acids long. The CDR3 coding sequence is TGTGCCAGTAGTATATTGGGTGGGGGGGGCTTAGACACTGAAGCTTTCTTT. As protein: CASSILGGGGLDTEAFF.

The chain uses TRBV7-2 and TRBJ1-5, with D unresolved. This CDR3 comprises 16 residues. The germline V gene encodes CDR1 SGHTA and CDR2 FQGNSA. Trimming took off 5 bases at V and 0 bases at J, with 14 bases between the two ends. The CDR3 protein is CASSIVAGHSNQPQHF. The CDR3 coding sequence is TGTGCCAGCAGCATAGTGGCGGGTCATAGCAATCAGCCCCAGCATTTT.

The chain couples TRBV4-1 to TRBJ2-3; D is perhaps TRBD2 (6 bases). Germline V gene data show CDR1 as MGHRA and CDR2 as YSYEKL. Trimming took off 4 bases at V and 2 bases at J, with 16 bases between the two ends. The CDR3 extends over 16 amino acids. CDR3 residues: CASSRAQGGVTDTQYF. In DNA, the CDR3 is TGCGCCAGCAGCCGCGCGCAGGGAGGAGTCACAGATACGCAGTATTTT.

The J gene is TRBJ2-7, the V gene TRBV6-1; D is uncertain. V was clipped by 4 bases and J by 2 bases, with 9 bases between them. The CDR3 sequence is 13 residues long. The germline V gene has CDR1 MNHNS and CDR2 SASEGT. CDR3 nucleotides: TGTGCCAGCAGTGCCCCCGACACCTACGAGCAGTACTTC. It translates to CASSAPDTYEQYF.

This clone was counted once. This chain joins TRBV6-1 and TRBJ2-1; 10 bases map to TRBD2. Trimming at V came to 2 bases and at J to 7 bases, leaving 8 bases not matched to a gene. The CDR3 totals 16 residues. Per the germline V gene, CDR1 is MNHNS and CDR2 is SASEGT. The CDR3 sequence: CASSELALAGGNEQFF. The DNA of the CDR3 is TGTGCCAGCAGTGAATTGGCGTTAGCGGGAGGTAATGAGCAGTTCTTC.

V is TRBV19 and J is TRBJ2-7; D is possibly TRBD1 (6 bases). The CDR3 is made up of 14 amino acids. V was trimmed by 7 bases and J by 0 bases, leaving 13 bases between them. Germline CDR1 reads LNHDA; CDR2 reads SQIVND (reference sequence). CDR3 sequence (DNA): TGTGCCAGTACTACGACGGACAGCTCCTACGAGCAGTACTTC. It codes for CASTTTDSSYEQYF.

CDR3 in amino acids: CSARDRRQETQYF. The CDR3 nucleotides read TGCAGCGCCCGGGACAGACGACAAGAGACCCAGTACTTC. This chain connects TRBV29-1 to TRBJ2-5, with 7 positions matching TRBD1. CDR1 is SQVTM and CDR2 is ANQGSEA in the germline V gene. V shed 7 bases, J shed 2 bases, and the junction held 7 bases outside the gene matches. The CDR3 is 13 amino acids.

This clone was found a few times. The CDR3 loop is CASSYPTSGRANEQFF. DNA for the CDR3: TGTGCCAGCAGCTATCCGACTAGCGGGAGGGCCAATGAGCAGTTCTTC. The J gene is TRBJ2-1, the V gene TRBV5-4, with 14 bases aligning to TRBD2. CDR3 length: 16 residues. The V segment lost 3 bases and the J segment 6 bases; nucleotides outside the gene matches: 5. Germline CDR1 is SGHNT and CDR2 is YYREEE (reference sequence).

In its sample, this clone was seen once. The gene calls are TRBV11-3 and TRBJ2-1, with 7 bases aligning to TRBD2. The CDR3 is 14 amino acids. J was trimmed by 7 bases and V by 7 bases; bases with no gene match: 10. Germline V gives CDR1 SGHNT, CDR2 YENEEA. CDR3 amino acids: CASTPGTNPNEQFF. The CDR3 DNA is TGTGCCAGCACCCCCGGGACTAACCCGAATGAGCAGTTCTTC.

The chain has TRBV9 and TRBJ2-5, with 9 bases lining up with TRBD2. Trimming at V came to 0 bases and at J to 1 base, leaving 4 bases not matched to a gene. The CDR3 spans 16 residues. Germline-derived CDR1 and CDR2 are SGDLS and YYNGEE. This chain's CDR3 is CASSVDLAGIQETQYF. Here the CDR3 DNA reads TGTGCCAGCAGCGTAGATCTAGCGGGGATCCAAGAGACCCAGTACTTC.

This clone was counted a single time. The chain links TRBV9 to TRBJ2-7, with 7 bases matching TRBD1. After removal of 3 bases from V and 5 bases from J, the junction contained 8 bases not matched to a gene. CDR1 is SGDLS and CDR2 is YYNGEE in the germline V gene. This CDR3 comprises 14 residues. The CDR3 DNA reads as TGTGCCAGCAGCGCAAGACAGGGTTGGAACGAGCAGTACTTC. The encoded protein is CASSARQGWNEQYF. The variable domain in full, with the rest retrieved from reference TRBV9 and TRBJ2-7, is DSGVTQTPKHLITATGQRVTLRCSPRSGDLSVYWYQQSLDQGLQFLIQYYNGEERAKGNILERFSAQQFPDLHSELNLSSLELGDSALYFCASSARQGWNEQYFGPGTRLTVT.

The chain uses TRBV7-9 and TRBJ2-2; tentatively, D is TRBD1 or TRBD2 (5 bases each). The CDR3 has 16 residues. V lost 7 bases and J 6 bases, leaving 21 bases between the germline ends. Germline V CDR1 and CDR2: SEHNR, FQNEAQ (reference sequence). For the CDR3, the DNA is TGTGCCAGCATCGAGTCCGGTACCGTGGGGGCCGGGGAGCTGTTTTTT. Translation gives CASIESGTVGAGELFF.

This clone has a handful of counts. This CDR3 reads CSVGATDTQYF. CDR3 coding DNA: TGCAGCGTAGGGGCCACAGATACGCAGTATTTT. J is TRBJ2-3 and V is TRBV29-1; a weak D match, TRBD1 (5 bases). This CDR3 has 11 residues. The germline V gene has CDR1 SQVTM and CDR2 ANQGSEA. V lost 6 bases and J 2 bases, leaving 6 bases between the germline ends.

The chain employs TRBV4-2 and TRBJ2-4, with no clear D. Between the trimmed V and J ends, which lost 0 bases and 0 bases, there was a span of 18 bases. CDR1 LGHNA and CDR2 YNFKEQ come from the germline V gene. This CDR3 is 19 amino acids long. DNA of the CDR3: TGTGCCAGCAGCCAAGATTTCGGGCAAGATCATATAGCCAAAAACATTCAGTACTTC. Translation: CASSQDFGQDHIAKNIQYF.